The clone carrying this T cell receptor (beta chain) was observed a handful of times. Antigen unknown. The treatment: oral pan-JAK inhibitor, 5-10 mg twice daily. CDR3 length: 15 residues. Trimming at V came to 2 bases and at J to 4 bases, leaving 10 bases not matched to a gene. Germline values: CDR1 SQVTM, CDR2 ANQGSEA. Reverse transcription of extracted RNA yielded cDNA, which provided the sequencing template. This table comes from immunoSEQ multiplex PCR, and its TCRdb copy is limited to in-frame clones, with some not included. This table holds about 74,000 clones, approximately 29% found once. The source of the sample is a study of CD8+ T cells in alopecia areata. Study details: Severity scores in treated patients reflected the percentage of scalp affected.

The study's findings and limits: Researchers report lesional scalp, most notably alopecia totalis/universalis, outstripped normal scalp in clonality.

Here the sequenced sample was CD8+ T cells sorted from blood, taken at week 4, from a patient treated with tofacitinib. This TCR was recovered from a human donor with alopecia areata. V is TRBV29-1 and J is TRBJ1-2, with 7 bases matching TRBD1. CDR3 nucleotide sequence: TGCAGCGTTGAACCTGAGGGACAGACCCCCTATGGCTACACCTTC. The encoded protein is CSVEPEGQTPYGYTF.